Described below is a single T cell receptor beta chain sequence and its context. Its antigen is as yet unknown. Profiling relied on immunoSEQ multiplex PCR, and the TCRdb table lists in-frame clones only, not all of them. Among 100,000 to 120,000 clones, approximately 94% were seen once, and the ten largest hold about 3.1%. This entry belongs to a study of T cell responses to AZD1222 COVID-19 vaccine. General study results and limits: Regions 160-218 and 743-854 dominated among vaccine-associated CD4 TCRs spanning spike. Baseline seropositivity occurred in only 5 to 7 AZD1222 recipients. White British donors predominated, females outnumbered males, and clonal diversity was possibly underestimated.

V gave up 5 bases and J gave up 4 bases, with 15 bases separating them. Germline values: CDR1 SGHVS, CDR2 FQNEAQ. The CDR3 has 14 amino acids. The origin of this receptor is an adult who received the AZD1222 COVID-19 vaccine. The chain has TRBV7-8 and TRBJ2-7; D may be TRBD1 or TRBD2 (5 bases each). The sample here was peripheral blood, taken 28 days after the second AZD1222 dose. The CDR3 here is CASSRQTPGYEQYF. CDR3 nucleotide sequence: TGTGCCAGCAGCAGACAGACTCCGGGGTACGAGCAGTACTTC. Filled out from reference TRBV7-8 and TRBJ2-7, the complete variable domain reads GAGVSQSPRYKVAKRGQDVALRCDPISGHVSLFWYQQALGQGPEFLTYFQNEAQLDKSGLPSDRFFAERPEGSVSTLKIQRTQQEDSAVYLCASSRQTPGYEQYFGPGTRLTVT.